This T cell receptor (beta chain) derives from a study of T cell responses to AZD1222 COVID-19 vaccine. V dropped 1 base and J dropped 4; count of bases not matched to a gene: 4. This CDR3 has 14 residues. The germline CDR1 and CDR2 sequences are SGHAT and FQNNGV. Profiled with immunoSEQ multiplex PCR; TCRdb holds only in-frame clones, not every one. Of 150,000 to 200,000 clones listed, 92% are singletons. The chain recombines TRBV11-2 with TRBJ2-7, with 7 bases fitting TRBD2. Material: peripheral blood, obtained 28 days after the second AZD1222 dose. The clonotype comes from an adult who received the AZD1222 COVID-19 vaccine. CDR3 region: CASSLGLALYEQYF. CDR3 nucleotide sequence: TGTGCCAGCAGCTTAGGACTAGCCCTTTACGAGCAGTACTTC.